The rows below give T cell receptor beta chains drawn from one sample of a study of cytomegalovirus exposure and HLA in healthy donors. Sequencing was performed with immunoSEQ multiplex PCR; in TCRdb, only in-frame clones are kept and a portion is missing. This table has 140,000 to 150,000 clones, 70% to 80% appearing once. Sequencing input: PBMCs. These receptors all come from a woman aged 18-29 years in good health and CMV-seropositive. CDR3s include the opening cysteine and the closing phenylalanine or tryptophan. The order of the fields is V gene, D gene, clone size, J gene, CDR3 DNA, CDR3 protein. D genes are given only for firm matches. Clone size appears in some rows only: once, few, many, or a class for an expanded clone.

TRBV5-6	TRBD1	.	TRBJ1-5	TGTGCCAGCAGCTTGGAGGGACAGATCAATCAGCCCCAGCATTTT	CASSLEGQINQPQHF
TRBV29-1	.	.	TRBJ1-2	TGCAGCGTTGAAACCCCGGGATTTTATGGCTACACCTTC	CSVETPGFYGYTF
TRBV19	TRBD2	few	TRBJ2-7	TGTGCCAGTAGTCGGAGCGGGGCCTCCTACGAGCAGTACTTC	CASSRSGASYEQYF
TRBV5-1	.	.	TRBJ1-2	TGCGCCAGCAGCTTGGAGTCAGCGGGCTACACCTTC	CASSLESAGYTF
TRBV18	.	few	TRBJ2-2	TGTGCCAGCTCACCTCAACCGCAAAAGCGCACCGGGGAGCTGTTTTTT	CASSPQPQKRTGELFF
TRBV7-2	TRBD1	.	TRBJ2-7	TGTGCCAGCACCACAGAGGGGGCCTCCTACGAGCAGTACTTC	CASTTEGASYEQYF
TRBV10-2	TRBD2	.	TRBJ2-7	TGCGCCAGCAGTGCCCCTAGCGGGGGGCCCTACGAGCAGTACTTC	CASSAPSGGPYEQYF
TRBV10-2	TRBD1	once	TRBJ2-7	TGCGCCAGCAGGGGGACAGGGGGCGTGCACGAGCAGTACTTC	CASRGTGGVHEQYF
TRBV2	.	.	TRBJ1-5	TGTGCCAGCAGTTTGGCAGGGATGAGCAATCAGCCCCAGCATTTT	CASSLAGMSNQPQHF
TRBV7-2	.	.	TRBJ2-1	TGTGCCAGCAGCCCGGACAGGGAGGGTGAGCAGTTCTTC	CASSPDREGEQFF
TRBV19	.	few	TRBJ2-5	TGTGCCAGCCTTGGACAGAATCAAGAGACCCAGTACTTC	CASLGQNQETQYF
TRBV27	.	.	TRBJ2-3	TGTGCCAGCAGCCGGGGAGGACCTCTCCCCACAGATACGCAGTATTTT	CASSRGGPLPTDTQYF
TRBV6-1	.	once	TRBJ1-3	TGTGCCAGCAGTGAAGCAGGGGGAGGAAACACCATATATTTT	CASSEAGGGNTIYF
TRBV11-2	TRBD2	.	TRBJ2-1	TGTGCCAGCAGCTTAGTTAGCGGGGGGCCCTACAATGAGCAGTTCTTC	CASSLVSGGPYNEQFF
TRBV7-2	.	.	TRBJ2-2	TGTGCCAGCAGCCCTCTCACCGGGGAGCTGTTTTTT	CASSPLTGELFF
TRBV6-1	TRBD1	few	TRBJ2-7	TGTGCCAGCAGTGAGAGAGAGACAGGGGGCTACGAGCAGTACTTC	CASSERETGGYEQYF
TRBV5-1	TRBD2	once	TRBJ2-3	TGCGCCAGCAGGACTAGCGGAAACACAGATACGCAGTATTTT	CASRTSGNTDTQYF
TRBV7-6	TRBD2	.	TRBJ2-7	TGTGCCAGCAGCCCGGGACTAGCGGGGGGGCTGAGCTCCTACGAGCAGTACTTC	CASSPGLAGGLSSYEQYF
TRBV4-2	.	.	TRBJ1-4	TGTGCCAGCAGCCCCTCGGGGGGATATGAAAAACTGTTTTTT	CASSPSGGYEKLFF
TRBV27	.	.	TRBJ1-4	TGTGCCAGCAGTTTTCGGGGGGCTAGTGAAAAACTGTTTTTT	CASSFRGASEKLFF
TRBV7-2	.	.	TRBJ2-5	TGTGCCAGCAGCCCCCGGGGGAGGGAGACCCAGTACTTC	CASSPRGRETQYF
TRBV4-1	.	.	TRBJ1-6	TGCGCCAGCAGCCAAGAACAGGGATCGGATTCACCCCTCCACTTT	CASSQEQGSDSPLHF
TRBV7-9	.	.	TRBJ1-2	TGTGCCAGCAGCTTAGCGGGACAAAACTATGGCTACACCTTC	CASSLAGQNYGYTF
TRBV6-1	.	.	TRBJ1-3	TGTGCCAGCAGCCAATCGGTCCCTGGAAACACCATATATTTT	CASSQSVPGNTIYF
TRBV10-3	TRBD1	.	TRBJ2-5	TGTGCCATCAGCCAGGGACAGACTCAAGAGACCCAGTACTTC	CAISQGQTQETQYF
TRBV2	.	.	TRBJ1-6	TGTGCCAGCCGGGTTGGCGTTAATTCACCCCTCCACTTT	CASRVGVNSPLHF
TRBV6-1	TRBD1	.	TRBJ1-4	TGTGCCAGCAGTGAGGCGGGGACAGTGTCACACTCTGTTTTT	CASSEAGTVSHSVF
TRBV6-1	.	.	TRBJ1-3	TGTGCCAGCAGACAGACAGAGAGAACTGGAAACACCATATATTTT	CASRQTERTGNTIYF
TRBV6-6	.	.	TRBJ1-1	TGTGCCAGCAGTTACTGGGCAGGTACCACGAACACTGAAGCTTTCTTT	CASSYWAGTTNTEAFF
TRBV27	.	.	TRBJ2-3	TGTGCCAGCAAGAGCCAGGTAGGAGGGGGCCAGACAGATACGCAGTATTTT	CASKSQVGGGQTDTQYF
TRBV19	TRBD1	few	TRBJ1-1	TGTGCCAGTAGTTGGCAGGGGGCCGGCGCTGAAGCTTTCTTT	CASSWQGAGAEAFF
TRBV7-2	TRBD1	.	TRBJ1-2	TGTGCCAGCAGCTTAGGGGACAGGATGTATGATGGCTACACCTTC	CASSLGDRMYDGYTF
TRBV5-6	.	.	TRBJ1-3	TGTGCCAGCAGCCTAAAGACAATCCCCGGAAACACCATATATTTT	CASSLKTIPGNTIYF
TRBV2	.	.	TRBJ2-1	TGTGCCAGCAGATCGGGGAGCTCCTACAATGAGCAGTTCTTC	CASRSGSSYNEQFF
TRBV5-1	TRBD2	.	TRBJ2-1	TGCGCCAGCAGCTTGGGCAGCGGGGTTAACAATGAGCAGTTCTTC	CASSLGSGVNNEQFF
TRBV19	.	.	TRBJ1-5	TGTGCCAGTAGTATCAGAAATCAGCCCCAGCATTTT	CASSIRNQPQHF
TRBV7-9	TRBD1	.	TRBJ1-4	TGTGCCAGCAGCCTAGGGGGCGCTTTCGAAAAACTGTTTTTT	CASSLGGAFEKLFF
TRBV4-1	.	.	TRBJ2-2	TGCGCCAGCAGCCAAGATCATTTGAGTGAAACCGGGGAGCTGTTTTTT	CASSQDHLSETGELFF
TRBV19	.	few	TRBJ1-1	TGTGCCAGTAGTTCACAAACAGGGTTCACTGAAGCTTTCTTT	CASSSQTGFTEAFF
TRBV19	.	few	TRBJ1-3	TGTGCCAGTAGGAGCACAGGAGACTCTGGAAACACCATATATTTT	CASRSTGDSGNTIYF
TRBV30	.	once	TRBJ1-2	TGTGCCTGGAGTGTAGCAGGGGAGTATGGCTACACCTTC	CAWSVAGEYGYTF
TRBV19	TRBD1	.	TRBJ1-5	TGTGCCAGTAGTAGTACGGACAGGGGTCAAAATCAGCCCCAGCATTTT	CASSSTDRGQNQPQHF
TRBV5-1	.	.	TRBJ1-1	TGCGCCAGCAGACAGGGATCGACCACTGAAGCTTTCTTT	CASRQGSTTEAFF
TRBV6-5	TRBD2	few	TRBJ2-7	TGTGCCAGCAGCGCGACTAGCGGGGGCACCTACGAGCAGTACTTC	CASSATSGGTYEQYF
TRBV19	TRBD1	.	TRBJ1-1	TGTGCCAGTAGTCCCCGGACAGGGGTCTACACTGAAGCTTTCTTT	CASSPRTGVYTEAFF
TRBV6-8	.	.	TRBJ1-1	TGTGCCAGCAAAAAACAGGGAGTGATAGTGGAACGCACTGAAGCTTTCTTT	CASKKQGVIVERTEAFF
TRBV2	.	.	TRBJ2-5	TGTGCCAGCAGGGCTAGCGAGGTAGAGACCCAGTACTTC	CASRASEVETQYF
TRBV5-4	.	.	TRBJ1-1	TGTGCCAGCAGCTTTGGCAGATCGAGGGCTTTCTTT	CASSFGRSRAFF
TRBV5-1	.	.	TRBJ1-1	TGCGCCAGCAGCCAATCTCAGGGAAACACTGAAGCTTTCTTT	CASSQSQGNTEAFF
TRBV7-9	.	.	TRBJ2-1	TGTGCCAGCAGCCCGTGGGGAGGGGGAAGGGACAATGAGCAGTTCTTC	CASSPWGGGRDNEQFF
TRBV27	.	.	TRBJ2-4	TGTGCCAGCAGGCGGGGAAAAGGACTAGCCAAAAACATTCAGTACTTC	CASRRGKGLAKNIQYF
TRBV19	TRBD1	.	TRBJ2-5	TGTGCCAGTAGTGGCGGACAGGGGTCGGGAAAGACCCAGTACTTC	CASSGGQGSGKTQYF
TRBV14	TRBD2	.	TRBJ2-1	TGTGCCAGCAGCCAAGATGTACTAGCGGATGACAATGAGCAGTTCTTC	CASSQDVLADDNEQFF
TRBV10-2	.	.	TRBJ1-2	TGCGCCAGCAGCGACGACAGTGCTTATGGCTACACCTTC	CASSDDSAYGYTF
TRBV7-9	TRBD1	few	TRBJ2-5	TGTGCCAGCAGGTTCAGGACAGGGCAAGAAGAGACCCAGTACTTC	CASRFRTGQEETQYF
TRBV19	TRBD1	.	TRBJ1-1	TGTGCCAGTAGTATTCAGGGGGACACTGAAGCTTTCTTT	CASSIQGDTEAFF
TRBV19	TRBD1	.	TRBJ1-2	TGTGCCAGTAGACGGGACAGGGGGCGAGAGGGCTACACCTTC	CASRRDRGREGYTF
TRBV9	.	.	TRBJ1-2	TGTGCCAGCAGCGGTTACAGGGCTGGCTACACCTTC	CASSGYRAGYTF
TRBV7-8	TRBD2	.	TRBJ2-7	TGTGCCAGCAGCTTAATTACTAGCGGGGGTATCAACTCCTACGAGCAGTACTTC	CASSLITSGGINSYEQYF
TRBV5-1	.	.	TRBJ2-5	TGCGCCAGCAGCTTGATGGGGGCCCAAGAGACCCAGTACTTC	CASSLMGAQETQYF